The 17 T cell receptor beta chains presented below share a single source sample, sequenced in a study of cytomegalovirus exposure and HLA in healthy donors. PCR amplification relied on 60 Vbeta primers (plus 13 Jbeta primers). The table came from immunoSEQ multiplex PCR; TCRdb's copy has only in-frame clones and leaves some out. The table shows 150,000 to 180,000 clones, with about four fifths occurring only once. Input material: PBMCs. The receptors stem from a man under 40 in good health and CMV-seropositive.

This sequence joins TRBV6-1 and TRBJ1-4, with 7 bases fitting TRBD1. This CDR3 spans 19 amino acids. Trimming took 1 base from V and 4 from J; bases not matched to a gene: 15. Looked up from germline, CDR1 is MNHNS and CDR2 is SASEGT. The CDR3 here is CASSEVMRQGSLRNEKLFF. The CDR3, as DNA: TGTGCCAGCAGTGAAGTAATGAGACAGGGAAGCCTCCGTAATGAAAAACTGTTTTTT.

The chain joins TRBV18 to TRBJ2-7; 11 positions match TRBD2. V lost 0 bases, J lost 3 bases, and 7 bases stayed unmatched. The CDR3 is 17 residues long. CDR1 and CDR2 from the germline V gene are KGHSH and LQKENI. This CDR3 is CASSPPGLAGGYYEQYF. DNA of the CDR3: TGTGCCAGCTCACCACCGGGGCTAGCGGGGGGTTACTACGAGCAGTACTTC.

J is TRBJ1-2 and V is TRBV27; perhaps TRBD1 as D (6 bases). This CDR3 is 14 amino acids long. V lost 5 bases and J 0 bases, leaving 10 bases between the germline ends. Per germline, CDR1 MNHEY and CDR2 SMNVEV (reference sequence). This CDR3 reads CASSPGTSNYGYTF. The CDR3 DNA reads TGTGCCAGCAGTCCCGGGACATCTAACTATGGCTACACCTTC.

The CDR3 reads CASSLANTAYEQYF. The CDR3 nucleotides read TGTGCCAGCAGCTTAGCCAATACAGCTTACGAGCAGTACTTC. The V and J genes are TRBV7-6 and TRBJ2-7, with D hard to call. The germline CDR1 and CDR2 sequences are SGHVS and FNYEAQ. CDR3 size: 14 residues. V lost 0 bases and J 4 bases, leaving 10 bases between the germline ends.

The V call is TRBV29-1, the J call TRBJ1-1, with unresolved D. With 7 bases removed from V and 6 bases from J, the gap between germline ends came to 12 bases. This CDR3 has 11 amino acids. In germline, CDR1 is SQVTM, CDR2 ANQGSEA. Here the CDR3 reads CSAAPGSEAFF. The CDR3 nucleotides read TGCAGCGCCGCCCCGGGATCTGAAGCTTTCTTT.

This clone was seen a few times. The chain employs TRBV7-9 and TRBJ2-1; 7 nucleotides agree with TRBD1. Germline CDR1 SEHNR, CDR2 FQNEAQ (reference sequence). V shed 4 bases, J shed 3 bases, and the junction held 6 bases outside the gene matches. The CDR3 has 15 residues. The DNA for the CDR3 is TGTGCCAGCAGCTCCGGGACAGTCAACTACAATGAGCAGTTCTTC. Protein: CASSSGTVNYNEQFF.

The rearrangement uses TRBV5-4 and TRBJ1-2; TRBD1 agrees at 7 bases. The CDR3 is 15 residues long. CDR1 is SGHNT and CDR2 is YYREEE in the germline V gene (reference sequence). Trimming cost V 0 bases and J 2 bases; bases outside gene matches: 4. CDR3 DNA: TGTGCCAGCAGCTTGGAAGCAGGGGGGAACTATGGCTACACCTTC. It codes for CASSLEAGGNYGYTF.

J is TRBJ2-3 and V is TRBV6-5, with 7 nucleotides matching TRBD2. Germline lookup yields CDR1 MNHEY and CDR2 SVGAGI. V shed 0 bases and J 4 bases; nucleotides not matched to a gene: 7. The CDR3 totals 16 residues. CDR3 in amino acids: CASSYSAGALADTQYF. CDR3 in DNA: TGTGCCAGCAGTTACTCTGCGGGAGCGTTGGCAGATACGCAGTATTTT.

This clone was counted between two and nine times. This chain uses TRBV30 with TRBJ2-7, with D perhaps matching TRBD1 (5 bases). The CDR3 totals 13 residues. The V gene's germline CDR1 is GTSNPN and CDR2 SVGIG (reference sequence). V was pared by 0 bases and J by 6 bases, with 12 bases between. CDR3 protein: CAWSVQVGVEQYF. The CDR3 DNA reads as TGTGCCTGGAGTGTACAAGTAGGGGTCGAGCAGTACTTC.

The CDR3 nucleotides are TGTGCCAGCAGTTCCTATACCTCCTACGAGCAGTACTTC. This gives the protein CASSSYTSYEQYF. The rearrangement joins TRBV6-6 to TRBJ2-7, with unresolved D. With 4 bases removed from V and 0 bases from J, the gap between germline ends came to 7 bases. Germline loops: CDR1 MNHNY, CDR2 SVGAGI (reference sequence). CDR3 length: 13 residues.

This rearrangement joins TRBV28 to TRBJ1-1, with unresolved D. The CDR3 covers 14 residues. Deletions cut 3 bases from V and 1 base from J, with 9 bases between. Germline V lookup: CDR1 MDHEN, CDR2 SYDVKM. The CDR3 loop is CASSLVLWNTEAFF. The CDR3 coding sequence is TGTGCCAGCAGTTTGGTCCTATGGAACACTGAAGCTTTCTTT.

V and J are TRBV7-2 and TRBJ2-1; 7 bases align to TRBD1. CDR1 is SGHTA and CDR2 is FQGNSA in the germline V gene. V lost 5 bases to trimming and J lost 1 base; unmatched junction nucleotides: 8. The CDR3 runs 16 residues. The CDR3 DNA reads TGTGCCAGCAGCCCACAATCGGGACAGTCCTACAATGAGCAGTTCTTC. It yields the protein CASSPQSGQSYNEQFF.

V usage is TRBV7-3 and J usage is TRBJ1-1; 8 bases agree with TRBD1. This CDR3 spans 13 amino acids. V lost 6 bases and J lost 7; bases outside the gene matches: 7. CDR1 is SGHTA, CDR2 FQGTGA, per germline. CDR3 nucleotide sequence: TGTGCCAGCAGTCGACAGGGGCAGGGTGAAGCTTTCTTT. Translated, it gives CASSRQGQGEAFF.

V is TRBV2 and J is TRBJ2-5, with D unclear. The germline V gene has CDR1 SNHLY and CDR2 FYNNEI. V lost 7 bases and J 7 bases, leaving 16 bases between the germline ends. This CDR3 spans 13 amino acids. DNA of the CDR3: TGTGCCAGCACCTTTAGTCAGGTCGGGACCCAGTACTTC. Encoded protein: CASTFSQVGTQYF.

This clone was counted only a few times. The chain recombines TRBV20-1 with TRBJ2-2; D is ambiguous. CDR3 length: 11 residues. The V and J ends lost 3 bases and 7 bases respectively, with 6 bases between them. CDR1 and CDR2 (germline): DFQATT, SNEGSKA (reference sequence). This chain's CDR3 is CSASAGGELFF. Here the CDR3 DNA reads TGCAGTGCTAGCGCCGGCGGGGAGCTGTTTTTT.

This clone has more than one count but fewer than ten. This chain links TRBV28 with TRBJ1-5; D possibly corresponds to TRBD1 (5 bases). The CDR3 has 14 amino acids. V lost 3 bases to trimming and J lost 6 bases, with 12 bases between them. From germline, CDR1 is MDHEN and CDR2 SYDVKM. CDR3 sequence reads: CASSFLGQTQPQHF. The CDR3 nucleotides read TGTGCCAGCAGTTTCTTAGGACAAACTCAGCCCCAGCATTTT.

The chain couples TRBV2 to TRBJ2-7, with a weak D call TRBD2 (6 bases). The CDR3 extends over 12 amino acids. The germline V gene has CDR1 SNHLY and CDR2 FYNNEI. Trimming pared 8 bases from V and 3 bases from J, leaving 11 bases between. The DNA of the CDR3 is TGTGCCAGCGGGGGGTCCCACTACGAGCAGTACTTC. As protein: CASGGSHYEQYF.